This TCR beta chain was recovered during a study of shared clonotypes between healthy human individuals (dated by TCRdb to the early 2020s). For the study in its entirety: A few men and two women, aged 18 to 49 years, made up the cohort. To estimate repertoire size and how much clonotypes are shared between individuals, the study performed deep sequencing of blood TCR repertoires from about five healthy adults. To increase sequencing depth and limit assay-specific biases, TCR repertoire library preparation and sequencing were carried out by different laboratories using diverse techniques. Each donor's leukapheresis produced roughly between roughly 0.85 and 9.5 billion PBMCs. For each donor, CD4 naive and CD4 memory were each given three plates, CD8 naive was given two plates, and CD8 memory was given one plate.

Concerning this clone itself: Its specific antigen is unknown. Base qualities are not at hand, and no much larger clone is one base apart.

Using the deep immunoSEQ assay, multiplex PCR amplified TCR CDR3 regions from genomic DNA. Extracted genomic DNA from each cell subset was spread evenly across all wells of several immunoSEQ 96-well plates, with each plate serving as a replicate. Each replicate PCR for sorted subsets received 150 to 250 ng genomic DNA, equal to about 30,000 T cell genomes. The purified libraries were quantified using a Qubit 3.0 fluorometer, sized with a Bioanalyzer 2100, and then quantified again using the KAPA Library Quantification kit. A separate single-read 150-cycle Illumina NextSeq 550 flow cell was used to sequence each immunoSEQ 96-well plate. In the authors' own workflow: The immunoSEQ output contained only junctional sequences without quality scores, so filtering could not match that applied to full-length reads. To assign V/J genes and CDR3, sequences were annotated using PyIR, a Python wrapper for IgBLAST v1.9, with IMGT germline references. Reads were filtered out if the reads had weak V/J assignments (E-value above 1e-6), no CDR3, stop codons, out-of-frame junctions, or ambiguous translated residues. V3J clonotypes were defined as sequences sharing an identical inferred V gene, J gene, and CDR3 amino acid sequence. Percentage overlap between repertoires was computed as shared unique clonotypes divided by the size of the smaller repertoire. Richness of each repertoire was evaluated using RTK rarefaction, the Chao1 estimator, and Recon v2.1 estimates of unobserved clonotypes. Generation probabilities for all TCRbeta clonotypes obtained by the gDNA method from a few donors were computed using OLGA. TCRdb obtained this table from immuneACCESS and retained in-frame rearrangements with V and J assigned. These tables miss some clones; where compared with another copy, unresolved V genes account for less than half of the shortfall, and the remainder is unexplained. The V and J calls and clone size were taken over from that table, and D and trimming were inferred from the DNA. This sample comprises nearly 600,000 clones, around 95% of them detected only once. The ten biggest clones cover around 0.11% of the sample.

The research as a whole found: Pairwise subsampling indicated that sequencing depth was expected to affect the degree of clonotype sharing among donors. Rarefaction of sorted-subset datasets indicated incomplete sequencing despite the large sequencing depth. Higher generation probabilities were observed for clonotypes shared by all four sorted-subset donors than for non-shared clonotypes. Sampling was limited to blood, and TCR repertoires in tissue likely differ from TCR repertoires in blood. Because the study included a small number of donors, the genetic and exposure-history diversity represented was limited. Sharing across several donors was observed for roughly 5% of naive CD4, over 3% of naive CD8, 2% to 2.5% of memory CD4, and over 0.3% of memory CD8 clonotypes. Naive subsets generally had larger estimated clonotype richness than memory subsets.

CD8 naive samples were obtained by positive selection for CCR7 among CD45RO-negative cells, yielding a CD45RA+CCR7+ population from which TemRA cells were excluded. Healthy HIV-negative adults with no recently reported acute infections or vaccinations were included as donors. All donors were Caucasian adults living in Nashville, Tennessee, USA. Blood was collected by leukapheresis, and PBMCs were isolated by Ficoll-Histopaque density gradient centrifugation and then cryopreserved in liquid nitrogen vapor phase. Analytical flow cytometry was used to check the purity and quantity of every magnetically sorted T cell population. Genomic DNA was isolated from each sorted fraction and quantified by UV absorbance on a Nanodrop 2000c. This clonotype was sampled from a woman in her thirties in good health. Source material: naive CD8+ T cells sorted from blood. The cell subset or site tag for this specimen amounts to: CD45RA+CCR7+.

The CDR3 corresponds to CAIFRTGGADYEQYF. The bases read TGTGCCATCTTTCGGACAGGGGGGGCCGACTACGAGCAGTACTTC. The V and J segments used are TRBV2 and TRBJ2-5, with TRBD1 identical over 10 junction bases. The J call may be incorrect, as the DNA end agrees better with TRBJ2-7. The germline V gene gives CDR1 as SNHLY and CDR2 as FYNNEI. From the cysteine up to the phenylalanine, the CDR3 has a length of 15 residues. The read is trimmed to its CDR3 DNA, 45 bases read in frame from base 1.